Listed below are T cell receptor beta chains from one sample, sequenced in a study of CD8+CD57+ T cells in acquired aplastic anemia. Via MiXCR, TCRdb re-called the reads, giving one row per CDR3 protein. The sample has around 180,000 distinct CDR3 sequences, over 60% seen once; the top ten hold 46%. The sequenced sample was sorted CD4+, CD8+, or CD8+CD57+ T cells (not recorded which) from PBMCs. All receptors derive from a human donor with severe aplastic anemia or a healthy control (not recorded which). CDR3s include the opening cysteine and the closing phenylalanine or tryptophan. Fields, in order: V gene, D gene, J gene, clone size, CDR3 DNA, CDR3 protein. D genes are given only for firm matches. Rows may omit the clone size; those that give it use once, few, many or a size class.

v_call: TRBV24-1; d_call: NA; j_call: TRBJ2-2; clone_size: few; cdr3_nt: TGTGCCACTGACGGGGGACAGCGGACCGGGGAGCTGTTTTTT; cdr3_aa: CATDGGQRTGELFF
v_call: TRBV24-1; d_call: NA; j_call: TRBJ2-1; clone_size: once; cdr3_nt: TGTGCCAGCAGTGCGCGGAACGATGAGCAGTTCTTC; cdr3_aa: CASSARNDEQFF
v_call: TRBV7-8; d_call: TRBD1; j_call: TRBJ1-4; clone_size: NA; cdr3_nt: TGTGCCAGCAGCCCACTAATTAGACCGACAGGGGGCGGGGGTGAAAAACTGTTTTTT; cdr3_aa: CASSPLIRPTGGGGEKLFF
v_call: TRBV9; d_call: NA; j_call: TRBJ2-7; clone_size: NA; cdr3_nt: TGTGCCAGCAGCGTAGTCCCCGCCTCCTACGAGCAGTACTTC; cdr3_aa: CASSVVPASYEQYF
v_call: TRBV29-1; d_call: TRBD2; j_call: TRBJ2-7; clone_size: NA; cdr3_nt: TGCAGCGTTGAAGGTCTAGCGGGGACCTCCTACGAGCAGTACTTC; cdr3_aa: CSVEGLAGTSYEQYF
v_call: TRBV11-2; d_call: NA; j_call: TRBJ2-7; clone_size: once; cdr3_nt: TGTGCCAGCAGCTATGGACTACAGGGGCACGAGCAGTACTTC; cdr3_aa: CASSYGLQGHEQYF
v_call: TRBV7-9; d_call: NA; j_call: TRBJ1-1; clone_size: few; cdr3_nt: TGTGCCAGCACCCTTACAGGGCTGGCTTTCTTT; cdr3_aa: CASTLTGLAFF
v_call: TRBV7-6; d_call: TRBD1; j_call: TRBJ1-6; clone_size: NA; cdr3_nt: TGTGCCAGCAGCTTGGGACAGACGAATTCACCCCTCCACTTT; cdr3_aa: CASSLGQTNSPLHF
v_call: TRBV20-1; d_call: NA; j_call: TRBJ2-2; clone_size: NA; cdr3_nt: TGCAGTGCTAGCGGGGCAAAGAACACCGGGGAGCTGTTTTTT; cdr3_aa: CSASGAKNTGELFF
v_call: TRBV7-2; d_call: NA; j_call: TRBJ1-2; clone_size: NA; cdr3_nt: TGTGCCAGCAGTTTAGGCACGGCGTCCTATGGCTACACCTTC; cdr3_aa: CASSLGTASYGYTF
v_call: TRBV4-1; d_call: NA; j_call: TRBJ1-5; clone_size: many; cdr3_nt: TGCGCCAGCAGCCCAGGGACCCCCTATCAGCCCCAGCATTTT; cdr3_aa: CASSPGTPYQPQHF
v_call: TRBV4-1; d_call: NA; j_call: TRBJ2-1; clone_size: many; cdr3_nt: TGCGCCAGCAGCCAAGCGGGAGTTGAGCAGTTCTTC; cdr3_aa: CASSQAGVEQFF
v_call: TRBV7-9; d_call: NA; j_call: TRBJ1-4; clone_size: NA; cdr3_nt: TGTGCCAGCAGACCCGGCCGGGGACTTAATGAAAAACTGTTTTTT; cdr3_aa: CASRPGRGLNEKLFF
v_call: TRBV4-1; d_call: NA; j_call: TRBJ1-2; clone_size: many; cdr3_nt: TGCGCCAGCAGCCCAAGTTCCGGGTCCGCCGGCTACACCTTC; cdr3_aa: CASSPSSGSAGYTF